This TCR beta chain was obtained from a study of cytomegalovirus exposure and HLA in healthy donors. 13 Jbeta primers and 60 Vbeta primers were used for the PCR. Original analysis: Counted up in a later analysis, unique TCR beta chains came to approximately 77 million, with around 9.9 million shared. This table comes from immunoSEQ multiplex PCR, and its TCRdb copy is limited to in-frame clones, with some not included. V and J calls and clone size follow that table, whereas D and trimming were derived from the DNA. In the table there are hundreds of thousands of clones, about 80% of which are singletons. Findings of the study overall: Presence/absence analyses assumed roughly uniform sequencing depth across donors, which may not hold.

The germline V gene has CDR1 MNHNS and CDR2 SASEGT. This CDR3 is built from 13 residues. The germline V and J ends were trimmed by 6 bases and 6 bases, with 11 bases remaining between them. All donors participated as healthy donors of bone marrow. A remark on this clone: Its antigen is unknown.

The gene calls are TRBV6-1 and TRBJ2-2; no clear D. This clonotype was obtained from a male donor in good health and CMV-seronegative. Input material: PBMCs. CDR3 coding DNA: TGTGCCAGCAGCCAAATCCGGGCCGGGGAGCTGTTTTTT. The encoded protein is CASSQIRAGELFF.